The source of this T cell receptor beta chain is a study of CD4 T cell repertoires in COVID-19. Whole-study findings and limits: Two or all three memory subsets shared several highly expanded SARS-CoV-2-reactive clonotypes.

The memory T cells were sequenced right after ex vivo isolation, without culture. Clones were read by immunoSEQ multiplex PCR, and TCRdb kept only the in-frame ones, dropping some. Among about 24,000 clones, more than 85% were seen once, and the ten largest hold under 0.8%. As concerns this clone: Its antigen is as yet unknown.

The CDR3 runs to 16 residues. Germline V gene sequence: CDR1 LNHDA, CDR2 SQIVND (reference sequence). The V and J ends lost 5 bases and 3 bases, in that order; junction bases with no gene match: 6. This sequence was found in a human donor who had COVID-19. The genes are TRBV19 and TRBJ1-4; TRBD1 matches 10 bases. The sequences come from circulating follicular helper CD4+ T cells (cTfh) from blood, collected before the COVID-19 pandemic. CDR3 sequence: CASSYDRGPANEKLFF. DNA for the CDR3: TGTGCCAGTAGTTACGACAGGGGGCCAGCTAATGAAAAACTGTTTTTT.